This T cell receptor beta chain was sequenced during a study of identical twins (dated by TCRdb to 2015 to 2016). For the wider study: To test whether fetal clonotypes persist, this study deep-sequenced TCR alpha and beta repertoires from monozygotic twins, from unrelated adults of various ages, and from cord blood. Replicate twin experiments were performed at different times using different library preparation protocols to rule out contamination. The paper's findings and limits, for the study overall: Excess twin sharing in beta out-of-frame sequences was weaker because fewer shared sequences lowered the signal-to-noise ratio. Conclusions relied on cross-sectional statistical analysis, since the same donors could not be followed over many years. Abundant cord blood beta clonotypes carried fewer insertions; young adult naive repertoires showed a weaker similar trend, while memory repertoires showed none. Recombination models systematically underestimated out-of-frame TCR alpha sharing in monozygotic twins but agreed with sharing between unrelated individuals. Compared with coincidental sharing between unrelated individuals, out-of-frame TCR alpha sequences shared between twins showed an excess of sequences with low generation probability. Zero-insertion analyses could be partly confounded by invariant T cells such as MAIT and iNKT, though diverse VJ usage argued against such confounding for most clonotypes.

Only healthy Caucasian donors were included. The twin cohort consisted of three pairs of female monozygotic twins, all aged about 18 to 30 years. Peripheral blood mononuclear cells were used as the source from which RNA for TCR libraries was isolated. Library construction relied on 5' RACE. Sequencing relied on an Illumina HiSeq 2000. Template switching introduced a universal primer binding site; the final cDNA contained a unique molecular identifier, enabling accurate counting of TCR cDNA molecules. First-strand cDNA for TCR alpha and beta chains was synthesized from specific primers in the conserved constant-segment region. To control for contamination, every cDNA library carried two barcodes: a SMART-Mk sample barcode plus Illumina barcodes. Two successive PCR steps introduced TruSeq adapter sequences along with Illumina sample barcodes. The Illumina HiSeq platform was used with custom primers to sequence TCR alpha and beta cDNA libraries. For the original study's pipeline: MiGEC was used to process raw reads and extract unique molecular identifiers, and MiXCR was used to find CDR3 positions. For each individual, recombination models were inferred using an EM algorithm with the repgenHMM and IGoR tools. The tcR package in R was used for shared clonotype analysis, with sharing normalized by the product of cloneset sizes. To study raw recombination without the effects of thymic and clonal selection, out-of-frame nonproductive sequences were analyzed. TCRdb cleaned the public reads at Q25 with fastp, built clones with MiXCR and kept in-frame beta chains. Each entry merges the rows of one CDR3 protein and shows their most common DNA and genes. The V and J calls were determined by TCRdb, not by the authors. The sample table records over 550,000 distinct CDR3 sequences; 7% to 7.5% of these occur just once. The top ten constitute around 1.6% of the sample.

This clonotype was counted a few times. This receptor's antigen is unknown. Per-nucleotide qualities are absent, and no much larger clonotype sits a single base away. The same data also went into a second study, on yellow fever vaccine responses in identical twins. The second paper further reports: According to the authors, in identical twins the way T cells responded to vaccination appeared partly convergent and partly personalized. In identical twins, the study followed T cell clones that responded to the vaccine with precision.

Material: PBMCs. This clonotype originated in a woman under 30 in good health.

Here is the DNA: TGCGCCAGCAGCTTGGCGGGTTTAAGGGGGCAAGAGACCCAGTACTTC. Its translation is CASSLAGLRGQETQYF. The sequence joins TRBV5-1 to TRBJ2-5; the D segment could be TRBD1, given 6 matching bases. The junction carries 14 bases between V and J, which are trimmed by 0 bases and 2 bases respectively. CDR1 and CDR2 (SGHRS, YFSETQ) derive from the germline V gene. From its cysteine to its phenylalanine, the CDR3 spans 16 amino acids. Only the CDR3 portion is preserved as DNA: 48 bases, with reading frame beginning at the first base.